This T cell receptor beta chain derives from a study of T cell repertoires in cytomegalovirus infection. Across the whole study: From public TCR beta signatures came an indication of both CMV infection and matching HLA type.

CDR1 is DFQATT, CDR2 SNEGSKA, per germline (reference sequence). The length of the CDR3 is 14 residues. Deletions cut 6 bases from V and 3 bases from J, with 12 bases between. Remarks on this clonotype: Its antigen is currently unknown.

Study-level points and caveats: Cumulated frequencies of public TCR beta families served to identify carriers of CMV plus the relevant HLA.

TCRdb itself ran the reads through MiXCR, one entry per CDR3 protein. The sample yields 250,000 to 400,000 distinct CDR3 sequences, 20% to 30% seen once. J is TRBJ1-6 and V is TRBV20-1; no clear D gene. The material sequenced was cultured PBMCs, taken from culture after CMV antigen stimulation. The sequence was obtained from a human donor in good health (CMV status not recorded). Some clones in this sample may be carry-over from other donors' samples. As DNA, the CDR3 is TGCAGTGCCCCCGACCGAAGCTATAATTCACCCCTCCACTTT. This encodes CSAPDRSYNSPLHF.